This T cell receptor (beta chain) was sequenced in a study of T cell responses to AZD1222 COVID-19 vaccine. TCRdb's copy holds only in-frame clones and misses some; the assay was immunoSEQ multiplex PCR. The table includes 100,000 to 120,000 clones, roughly nine tenths detected once. CDR3 length: 14 amino acids. Germline CDR1 is LNHDA and CDR2 is SQIVND (reference sequence). With 4 bases clipped from V and 7 bases from J, the junction kept 8 bases outside the gene matches. This chain links TRBV19 with TRBJ1-1, with 8 bases matching TRBD1. The source was peripheral blood, collected on day 0 of AZD1222 vaccination. The origin of this receptor is an adult in good health. The CDR3 DNA sequence: TGTGCCAGTAGTACGATGGGACAGGCGAGTGAAGCTTTCTTT. Translated: CASSTMGQASEAFF. Supplemented by reference TRBV19 and TRBJ1-1, the full variable domain reads DGGITQSPKYLFRKEGQNVTLSCEQNLNHDAMYWYRQDPGQGLRLIYYSQIVNDFQKGDIAEGYSVSREKKESFPLTVTSAQKNPTAFYLCASSTMGQASEAFFGQGTRLTVV.